This T cell receptor beta chain was identified during a study of OX40 agonist ivuxolimab in advanced cancers. About the study: Partial responses, seen in three patients, involved one hepatocellular carcinoma and two cutaneous melanomas. The study's findings and limits: Partly responding patients at 0.1-3.0 mg/kg showed some of the smallest clonal expansion. Mean expanded clone counts were higher in CD8+ than CD4+ T cells.

Data came from immunoSEQ multiplex PCR; TCRdb stores just in-frame clones and leaves some out. The top ten hold roughly a fifth of the sample, which has 25,000 to 40,000 clones, about 83% seen once. In the case of this clone: What it recognizes is unknown.

CDR3 length equals 15 residues. V was trimmed by 0 bases and J by 6 bases, leaving 11 bases between them. The germline CDR1 and CDR2 sequences are SEHNR and FQNEAQ (reference sequence). The receptor comes from an adult with an advanced solid tumor such as melanoma, head and neck, liver or kidney cancer. The sequencing here drew on CD4+ or CD8+ T cells sorted from blood, taken in a trial of the OX40 agonist ivuxolimab. V is TRBV7-9 and J is TRBJ2-2; tentatively, D is TRBD1 or TRBD2 (5 bases each). CDR3 residues: CASSLAAGSPGELFF. The DNA for the CDR3 is TGTGCCAGCAGCTTAGCGGCAGGGAGTCCCGGGGAGCTGTTTTTT.